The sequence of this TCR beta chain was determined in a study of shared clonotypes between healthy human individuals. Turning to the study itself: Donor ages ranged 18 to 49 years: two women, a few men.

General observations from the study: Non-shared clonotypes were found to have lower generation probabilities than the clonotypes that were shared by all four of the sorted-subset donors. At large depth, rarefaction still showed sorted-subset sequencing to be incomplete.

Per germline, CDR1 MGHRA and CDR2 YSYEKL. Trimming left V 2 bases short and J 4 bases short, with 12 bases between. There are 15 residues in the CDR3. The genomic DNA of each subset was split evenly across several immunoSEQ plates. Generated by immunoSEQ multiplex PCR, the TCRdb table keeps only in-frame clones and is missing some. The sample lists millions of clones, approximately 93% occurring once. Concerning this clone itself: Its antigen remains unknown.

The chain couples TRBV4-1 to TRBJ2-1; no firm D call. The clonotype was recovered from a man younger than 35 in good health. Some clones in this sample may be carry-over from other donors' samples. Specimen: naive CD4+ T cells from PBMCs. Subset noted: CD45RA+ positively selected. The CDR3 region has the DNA TGCGCCAGCAGCCAATCAACGACGGTATACAATGAGCAGTTCTTC. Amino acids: CASSQSTTVYNEQFF.